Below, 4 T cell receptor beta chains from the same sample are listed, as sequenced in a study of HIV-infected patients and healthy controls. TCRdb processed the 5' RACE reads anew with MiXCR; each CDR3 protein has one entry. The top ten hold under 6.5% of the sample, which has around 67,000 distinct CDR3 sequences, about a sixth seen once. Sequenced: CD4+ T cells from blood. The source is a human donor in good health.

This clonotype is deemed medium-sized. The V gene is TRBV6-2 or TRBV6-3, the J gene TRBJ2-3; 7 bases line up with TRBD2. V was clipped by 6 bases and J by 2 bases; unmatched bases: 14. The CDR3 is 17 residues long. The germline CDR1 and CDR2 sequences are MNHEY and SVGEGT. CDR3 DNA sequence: TGTGCCAGCAGGAGAAGTCGGGGACTAATCATCACAGATACGCAGTATTTT. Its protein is CASRRSRGLIITDTQYF.

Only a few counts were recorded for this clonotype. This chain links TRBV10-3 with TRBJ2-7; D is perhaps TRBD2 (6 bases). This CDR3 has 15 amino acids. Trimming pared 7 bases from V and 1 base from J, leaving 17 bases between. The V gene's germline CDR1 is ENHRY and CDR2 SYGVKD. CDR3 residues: CAIMEGGPYSYEQYF. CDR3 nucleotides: TGTGCCATCATGGAGGGCGGGCCCTATTCCTACGAGCAGTACTTC.

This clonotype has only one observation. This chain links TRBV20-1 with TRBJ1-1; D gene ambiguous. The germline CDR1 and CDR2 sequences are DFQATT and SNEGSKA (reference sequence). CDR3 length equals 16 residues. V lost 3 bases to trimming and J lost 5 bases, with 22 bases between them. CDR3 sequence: CSASGRSGELGTEAFF. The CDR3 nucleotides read TGCAGTGCTAGCGGGAGGTCAGGCGAGTTGGGGACTGAAGCTTTCTTT.

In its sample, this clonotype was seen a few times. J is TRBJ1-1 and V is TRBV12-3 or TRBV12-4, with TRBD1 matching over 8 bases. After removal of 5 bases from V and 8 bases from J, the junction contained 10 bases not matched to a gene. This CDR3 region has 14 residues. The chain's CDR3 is CASSAPGQVPEAFF. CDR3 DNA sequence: TGTGCCAGCAGTGCTCCGGGACAGGTCCCCGAAGCTTTCTTT.